This T cell receptor (beta chain) was identified in a study of blood T cell repertoires in COVID-19. Study-wide context: Samples of COVID-19 (acute and convalescent) were obtained from the United States, Italy and Spain.

The study drew participants aged about 18 to 89 years from roughly 25 US areas. Resolution of symptoms, clearance, or two negative PCRs was present in recovered Cohort 3 donors. The CDR3 extends over 14 amino acids. Germline V gene lookup returns CDR1 MDHEN and CDR2 SYDVKM. V was shortened by 7 bases and J by 6 bases, with 16 bases between the two germline ends. Per the study methods: Counts of nucleated cells, estimated from reference gene primer amplification, were obtained. Here immunoSEQ multiplex PCR was the method, and the copy in TCRdb shows in-frame clones only, minus some. Clone size and the V and J calls come from that table; the DNA yielded D and trimming. The sample consists of 180,000 or so clones, over 80% of them appearing once.

Sequenced material: PBMCs or T cells enriched from blood (not recorded which). This TCR was sampled from a woman aged 60-75 years who had recovered from COVID-19. The V call is TRBV28, the J call TRBJ1-5, with a possible D match to TRBD1 (5 bases). CDR3 amino acids: CASTGGVLRQPQHF. CDR3 sequence (DNA): TGTGCCAGCACGGGGGGGGTGCTCCGTCAGCCCCAGCATTTT.